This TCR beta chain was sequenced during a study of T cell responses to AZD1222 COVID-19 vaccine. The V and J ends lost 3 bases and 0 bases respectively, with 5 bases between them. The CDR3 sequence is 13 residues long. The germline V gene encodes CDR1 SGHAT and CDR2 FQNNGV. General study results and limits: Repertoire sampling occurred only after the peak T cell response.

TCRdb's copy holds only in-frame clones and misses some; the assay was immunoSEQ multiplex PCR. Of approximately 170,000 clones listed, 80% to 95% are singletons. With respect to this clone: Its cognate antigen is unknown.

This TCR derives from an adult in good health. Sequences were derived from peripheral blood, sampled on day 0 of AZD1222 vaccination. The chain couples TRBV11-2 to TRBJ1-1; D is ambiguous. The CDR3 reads CASSFQVNTEAFF. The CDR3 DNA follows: TGTGCCAGCAGCTTTCAAGTGAACACTGAAGCTTTCTTT.